Each of the 19 T cell receptor beta chains below was sequenced from the same sample in a study of T cell repertoires in cytomegalovirus infection. Antigens for these TCRs are unknown. Each CDR3 protein gets one entry after TCRdb re-called the reads with MiXCR. The table records 450,000 to 650,000 distinct CDR3 sequences, around two fifths of them present only once. This specimen was cultured PBMCs, taken from culture after CMV antigen stimulation. The source is a human donor in good health (CMV status not recorded). Some clones in this sample may be carry-over from other donors' samples.

V gene TRBV6-8 combines with J gene TRBJ1-6; no firm D call. Trimming removed 0 bases from V and 7 bases from J, with 4 bases in between. The CDR3 has 13 amino acids. CDR1 MNHGY and CDR2 SAAAGT come from the germline V gene. CDR3 loop: CASSYSINSPLHF. CDR3 nucleotides: TGTGCCAGCAGTTACTCGATAAATTCACCCCTCCACTTT.

The chain combines TRBV19 with TRBJ2-3; the match to TRBD1 covers 7 bases. V shed 5 bases, J shed 5 bases, and the junction held 4 bases outside the gene matches. The CDR3 covers 13 residues. The V gene's germline CDR1 is LNHDA and CDR2 SQIVND (reference sequence). The CDR3 DNA reads as TGTGCCAGTAGTGTTAACAGGGGAGATACGCAGTATTTT. Translated, it gives CASSVNRGDTQYF. The whole variable domain, remainder taken from reference TRBV19 and TRBJ2-3, is DGGITQSPKYLFRKEGQNVTLSCEQNLNHDAMYWYRQDPGQGLRLIYYSQIVNDFQKGDIAEGYSVSREKKESFPLTVTSAQKNPTAFYLCASSVNRGDTQYFGPGTRLTVL.

J is TRBJ2-1 and V is TRBV12-3 or TRBV12-4, with TRBD2 matching over 10 bases. The CDR3 is 15 residues long. V trimming: 5 bases; J trimming: 7 bases; junction bases outside the gene matches: 8. This chain's CDR3 is CASSQSGRASNEQFF. CDR3 in DNA: TGTGCCAGCAGTCAGAGCGGGAGGGCATCGAATGAGCAGTTCTTC.

This clonotype was observed a handful of times. The chain recombines TRBV15 with TRBJ2-7, with 7 positions matching TRBD2. Unmatched junction bases numbered 10, after V lost 2 bases and J lost 3 bases. The CDR3 is 16 amino acids. In germline, CDR1 is LNHNV, CDR2 YYDKDF (reference sequence). CDR3 residues: CATSRSRASGLYEQYF. The CDR3 bases are TGTGCCACCAGCAGATCCCGGGCTAGCGGCCTCTACGAGCAGTACTTC.

This clonotype was recorded a few times. The chain joins TRBV11-2 to TRBJ2-5; no clear D. The V end was cut by 6 bases, the J end by 4 bases, with 9 bases between. Germline values: CDR1 SGHAT, CDR2 FQNNGV. This CDR3 contains 12 residues. The CDR3 region is CASSSTSETQYF. DNA for the CDR3: TGTGCCAGCAGTTCAACATCAGAGACCCAGTACTTC. Full variable domain (missing parts from reference TRBV11-2 and TRBJ2-5): EAGVAQSPRYKIIEKRQSVAFWCNPISGHATLYWYQQILGQGPKLLIQFQNNGVVDDSQLPKDRFSAERLKGVDSTLKIQPAKLEDSAVYLCASSSTSETQYFGPGTRLLVL.

The V call is TRBV4-3, the J call TRBJ2-1; possible D gene TRBD2, 7 bases. Germline CDR1 LGHNA, CDR2 YSLEER. There are 16 residues in the CDR3. V gave up 6 bases and J gave up 2 bases, with 17 bases separating them. The CDR3 DNA is TGCGCCAGCAGTAGGGGGACGGGACTACCCTACAATGAGCAGTTCTTC. This encodes CASSRGTGLPYNEQFF.

The chain links TRBV18 to TRBJ2-7, with 10 bases fitting TRBD1. The CDR3 has 16 amino acids. With 3 bases clipped from V and 0 bases from J, the junction kept 5 bases outside the gene matches. In germline, CDR1 is KGHSH, CDR2 LQKENI. The CDR3 spells CASSPLGTGVSYEQYF. The DNA of the CDR3 is TGTGCCAGCTCACCTCTTGGGACAGGGGTCTCCTACGAGCAGTACTTC.

V is TRBV7-7 and J is TRBJ2-1, with 12 positions matching TRBD2. With 3 bases clipped from V and 8 bases from J, the junction kept 2 bases outside the gene matches. The CDR3 has 14 residues. Germline CDR1 SSHAT, CDR2 FNYEAQ (reference sequence). The CDR3 loop is CASSLTSGSDEQFF. The CDR3 DNA is TGTGCCAGCAGCTTGACTAGCGGGAGTGATGAGCAGTTCTTC.

The chain carries TRBV12-3 or TRBV12-4 and TRBJ1-2; D remains unclear. V lost 1 base and J lost 3, with 3 bases in between. The CDR3 extends over 12 amino acids. This CDR3 reads CASSLEYYGYTF. As DNA, the CDR3 is TGTGCCAGCAGTTTAGAGTACTATGGCTACACCTTC.

This chain connects TRBV6-8 to TRBJ2-3; D tentatively fits TRBD1 or TRBD2 (5 bases each). The CDR3 covers 15 residues. V was clipped by 5 bases and J by 4 bases, with 16 bases between them. Per germline, CDR1 MNHGY and CDR2 SAAAGT. DNA for the CDR3: TGTGCCAGCAGTCGAGGGGCTTGGGGTTCAGATACGCAGTATTTT. Residues: CASSRGAWGSDTQYF.

The chain links TRBV30 to TRBJ1-2; no clear D gene. Germline V gene sequence: CDR1 GTSNPN, CDR2 SVGIG (reference sequence). The CDR3 contains 11 residues. V was clipped by 1 base and J by 10 bases, with 10 bases between them. The CDR3 sequence: CAWSGYDAYTF. CDR3 sequence (DNA): TGTGCCTGGAGTGGGTACGACGCCTACACCTTC.

This chain joins TRBV24-1 and TRBJ1-1, with unresolved D. The germline V and J ends were trimmed by 7 bases and 0 bases, with 2 bases remaining between them. The CDR3 sequence is 11 residues long. CDR1 is KGHDR and CDR2 is SFDVKD in the germline V gene. CDR3 in amino acids: CATRVNTEAFF. For the CDR3, the DNA is TGTGCCACCAGGGTGAACACTGAAGCTTTCTTT.

This clonotype turned up a few times. The chain recombines TRBV7-8 with TRBJ2-5, with 8 positions matching TRBD2. The V segment lost 2 bases and the J segment 2 bases; nucleotides outside the gene matches: 13. Germline values: CDR1 SGHVS, CDR2 FQNEAQ. The CDR3 covers 18 residues. This chain's CDR3 is CASSLWAQGVAGQETQYF. The CDR3 DNA follows: TGTGCCAGCAGCTTATGGGCCCAAGGAGTAGCGGGGCAAGAGACCCAGTACTTC.

The V gene is TRBV6-1, the J gene TRBJ2-7, with a weak D call TRBD1 (6 bases). The ends were cut back, 8 bases at V and 5 bases at J, with 16 bases in the middle. This CDR3 is 13 amino acids long. Germline V gene data show CDR1 as MNHNS and CDR2 as SASEGT. CDR3 in amino acids: CASRDTPHHEQYF. The CDR3 DNA reads TGTGCCAGCCGGGACACTCCCCATCACGAGCAGTACTTC.

This sequence joins TRBV5-8 and TRBJ2-3, with D perhaps being TRBD1 or TRBD2 (5 bases each). This CDR3 is built from 17 residues. V was cut by 4 bases and J by 6 bases, with 24 bases left in between. Germline CDR1 and CDR2: SGHTS and YDEGEE. The CDR3 loop reads CASSPGADPRAHDTQYF. The CDR3 region has the DNA TGTGCCAGCAGCCCCGGGGCGGACCCGAGGGCACATGATACGCAGTATTTT.

The chain is built from TRBV20-1 and TRBJ1-2; TRBD1 might be the D (6 bases). Germline lookup yields CDR1 DFQATT and CDR2 SNEGSKA (reference sequence). Trimming cost V 3 bases and J 2 bases, with 10 bases left between them. The CDR3 is made up of 13 amino acids. CDR3 loop: CSARVDRNYGYTF. DNA for the CDR3: TGCAGTGCTAGGGTCGACAGGAACTATGGCTACACCTTC.

This clonotype has just a few counts. V is TRBV7-2 and J is TRBJ1-6, with TRBD1 matching 7 bases. The germline gives CDR1 SGHTA, CDR2 FQGNSA. This CDR3 comprises 15 residues. V shed 5 bases and J 7 bases; nucleotides not matched to a gene: 8. For the CDR3, the DNA is TGTGCCAGCAGCCTAGGGGGGACAGTAAATTCACCCCTCCACTTT. This codes for CASSLGGTVNSPLHF.

The V and J genes are TRBV20-1 and TRBJ1-6; the match to TRBD1 covers 7 bases. The CDR3 contains 18 residues. Germline V lookup: CDR1 DFQATT, CDR2 SNEGSKA (reference sequence). The V and J ends lost 1 base and 9 bases, in that order; junction bases with no gene match: 18. Here the CDR3 reads CSARAETGRQTRGSPLHF. Written as DNA, the CDR3 is TGCAGTGCTAGAGCTGAGACAGGGCGGCAGACTAGGGGTTCACCCCTCCACTTT.

The CDR3 is CAIRTSGGNEQFF. The CDR3 DNA reads TGTGCCATTCGGACTAGCGGGGGAAATGAGCAGTTCTTC. The rearrangement joins TRBV10-3 to TRBJ2-1; 13 bases line up with TRBD2. Trimming removed 9 bases from V and 7 bases from J; junction bases left unmatched: 3. Germline CDR1 ENHRY, CDR2 SYGVKD. CDR3 length: 13 residues.